These T cell receptor beta chains were read from a single sample in a study of somatic mutations in cytotoxic T cells in rheumatoid arthritis. Sequenced by immunoSEQ multiplex PCR; TCRdb stores in-frame clones only, minus some. Here the sample spans 6,000 or so clones, roughly 76% being singletons. The sample was CD8+ T cells sorted from blood. These receptors were obtained from a woman between 45 and 65 years old in good health. The CDR3 runs from the conserved cysteine through the conserved F or W. D genes are given only for firm matches. Expanded clones are given a class, and other clones once, few, many or no size at all.

cdr3_aa: CASSDPRRDTIYF
v_call: TRBV6-1
d_call: -
clone_size: once

cdr3_aa: CASSLARVYDYGYTF
v_call: TRBV5-6
d_call: -
clone_size: -

cdr3_aa: CASSLGAGGDEQYF
v_call: TRBV5-5
d_call: -
clone_size: -

cdr3_aa: CASSVGQENTEAFF
v_call: TRBV9
d_call: TRBD1
clone_size: -

cdr3_aa: CASSESQAGVAANYGYTF
v_call: TRBV6-1
d_call: -
clone_size: -

cdr3_aa: CASSQDWTGYTGELFF
v_call: TRBV4-3
d_call: TRBD1
clone_size: medium-sized

cdr3_aa: CASSYRVDEQYF
v_call: TRBV7-9
d_call: -
clone_size: -

cdr3_aa: CASSNGQGSGELFF
v_call: TRBV6-1
d_call: TRBD1
clone_size: few

cdr3_aa: CASSLTEEKLFF
v_call: TRBV5-6
d_call: -
clone_size: -

cdr3_aa: CASSQLPGTNEKLFF
v_call: TRBV4-1
d_call: -
clone_size: few

cdr3_aa: CASSAGSLDAEAFF
v_call: TRBV13
d_call: -
clone_size: -

cdr3_aa: CASSPKTGAAYGYTF
v_call: TRBV10-3
d_call: TRBD1
clone_size: few

cdr3_aa: CASSQVAAAEAGYTF
v_call: TRBV4-1
d_call: -
clone_size: -

cdr3_aa: CASSFGQGSYGYTF
v_call: TRBV14
d_call: TRBD1
clone_size: -

cdr3_aa: CASGLVGQGSYEQYF
v_call: TRBV12-5
d_call: -
clone_size: -

cdr3_aa: CASSDSRGPSTDTQYF
v_call: TRBV5-1
d_call: -
clone_size: -

cdr3_aa: CASSLAGGEPGTGSGQPQHF
v_call: TRBV5-5
d_call: TRBD1
clone_size: -

cdr3_aa: CASSPRTGEADTQYF
v_call: TRBV4-2
d_call: TRBD1
clone_size: -

cdr3_aa: CAISAGVEQYF
v_call: TRBV10-3
d_call: -
clone_size: few

cdr3_aa: CASSYSIEVNEQFF
v_call: TRBV6-6
d_call: -
clone_size: few

cdr3_aa: CASSAGQGAYQPQHF
v_call: TRBV9
d_call: TRBD1
clone_size: -

cdr3_aa: CASSIQTGTATEAFF
v_call: TRBV6-6
d_call: TRBD1
clone_size: -

cdr3_aa: CASSYEGETQYF
v_call: TRBV7-6
d_call: -
clone_size: -

cdr3_aa: CASSQGTGDGYTF
v_call: TRBV4-2
d_call: TRBD1
clone_size: few

cdr3_aa: CASSLGASGGFSYEQYF
v_call: TRBV11-2
d_call: TRBD2
clone_size: once

cdr3_aa: CASTYGRGNYGYTF
v_call: TRBV19
d_call: -
clone_size: -

cdr3_aa: CASSLIAGANYEQYF
v_call: TRBV7-8
d_call: TRBD2
clone_size: -

cdr3_aa: CASSQDPSGGAYEQYF
v_call: TRBV4-2
d_call: TRBD2
clone_size: -

cdr3_aa: CASSIERTGDYTF
v_call: TRBV19
d_call: TRBD1
clone_size: -

cdr3_aa: CASSDSPTSTGELFF
v_call: TRBV6-4
d_call: -
clone_size: -

cdr3_aa: CSARTSGGKDTQYF
v_call: TRBV29-1
d_call: TRBD2
clone_size: -

cdr3_aa: CASSEASGGVNQPQHF
v_call: TRBV2
d_call: -
clone_size: -

cdr3_aa: CASSGLPSLGVDGYTF
v_call: TRBV9
d_call: -
clone_size: -

cdr3_aa: CASSYTGITNTGELFF
v_call: TRBV7-9
d_call: -
clone_size: -

cdr3_aa: CASSGPLGGGTDTQYF
v_call: TRBV9
d_call: TRBD2
clone_size: -

cdr3_aa: CASSIQTGTATEAFF
v_call: TRBV6-1
d_call: TRBD1
clone_size: medium-sized

cdr3_aa: CSVYPGQHNEQFF
v_call: TRBV29-1
d_call: TRBD1
clone_size: once

cdr3_aa: CASSLLGGGTEAFF
v_call: TRBV11-3
d_call: -
clone_size: -

cdr3_aa: CAISPGTSVYEQYF
v_call: TRBV10-3
d_call: TRBD2
clone_size: -

cdr3_aa: CASSISGIDTQYF
v_call: TRBV19
d_call: -
clone_size: -

cdr3_aa: CASSEGGSTNEKLFF
v_call: TRBV2
d_call: -
clone_size: -

cdr3_aa: CASSYSIQGYGNTIYF
v_call: TRBV6-5
d_call: -
clone_size: medium-sized

cdr3_aa: CASSLTGSGNTEAFF
v_call: TRBV4-1
d_call: TRBD1
clone_size: few

cdr3_aa: CASRLRGGMNTEAFF
v_call: TRBV13
d_call: -
clone_size: medium-sized

cdr3_aa: CASTQGGNEQYF
v_call: TRBV5-1
d_call: -
clone_size: -

cdr3_aa: CASSQIGQGGETQYF
v_call: TRBV6-1
d_call: TRBD1
clone_size: once

cdr3_aa: CASSQDKGVGQPQHF
v_call: TRBV4-1
d_call: -
clone_size: -

cdr3_aa: CASTQGSLYNEQFF
v_call: TRBV2
d_call: -
clone_size: -

cdr3_aa: CASSRRGIPEAFF
v_call: TRBV11-1
d_call: -
clone_size: -

cdr3_aa: CSVGHPNTRELFF
v_call: TRBV29-1
d_call: -
clone_size: -

cdr3_aa: CASSHRDRAYGDTEAFF
v_call: TRBV4-1
d_call: TRBD1
clone_size: -

cdr3_aa: CASSTPDKMNTEAFF
v_call: TRBV11-1
d_call: -
clone_size: once

cdr3_aa: CASSPEEAQNTEAFF
v_call: TRBV4-2
d_call: -
clone_size: -

cdr3_aa: CASSPPTGSSGNTIYF
v_call: TRBV18
d_call: TRBD1
clone_size: -

cdr3_aa: CATSASDSYNEKLFF
v_call: TRBV15
d_call: -
clone_size: few

cdr3_aa: CASGLFTGAEAFF
v_call: TRBV12-5
d_call: TRBD1
clone_size: -

cdr3_aa: CASSPSTSGGRDEQFF
v_call: TRBV18
d_call: TRBD2
clone_size: -

cdr3_aa: CASSSLGGGGETQYF
v_call: TRBV7-3
d_call: -
clone_size: -

cdr3_aa: CASSQDLGERWDTEAFF
v_call: TRBV4-1
d_call: -
clone_size: -

cdr3_aa: CASSWGRGATEAFF
v_call: TRBV19
d_call: -
clone_size: few